The source of this T cell receptor (beta chain) is a study of CD8 T cells in ankylosing spondylitis. It was by quantitative 5'-RACE with molecular barcodes that TCR beta libraries were made. TCRdb passed the 5' RACE reads through MiXCR, listing each CDR3 protein once. The sample lists roughly 470,000 distinct CDR3 sequences; roughly 26% were seen once. The CDR3 runs to 12 residues. The V gene's germline CDR1 is SGHRS and CDR2 YFSETQ. The V and J ends lost 2 bases and 7 bases respectively, with 7 bases between them. This clonotype was detected only a few times. Its antigen is not known. Study-level findings and limits: Matched ankylosing spondylitis synovial fluid reportedly contained a significantly enriched population of disease-linked clones. Peripheral blood held disease-linked clones only at relatively low frequency, and these were CD8+. A TCR beta motif made of fewer than ten highly homologous variants seemed typical of ankylosing spondylitis blood. Before this, some motif variants had been reported in reactive arthritis synovial fluid and blood.

The origin of this receptor is a male donor with ankylosing spondylitis. The source material was blood, either unsorted or a sorted T cell fraction (not recorded which). The chain uses TRBV5-1 and TRBJ2-1; D is ambiguous. The CDR3 bases are TGCGCCAGCAGCTTCCCCCAAAATGAGCAGTTCTTC. Its translation is CASSFPQNEQFF.